Each of the 6 T cell receptor beta chains below was sequenced from the same sample in a study of PD-L1 blockade in urothelial cancer. Profiling relied on immunoSEQ multiplex PCR, and the TCRdb table lists in-frame clones only, not all of them. The sample carries tens of thousands of clones, more than 75% recorded once. Time point described: pretreatment peripheral blood. This specimen was PBMCs, taken around atezolizumab (anti-PD-L1) treatment. These TCRs come from a man aged 60 to 75 with urothelial cancer.

This clone was detected once. This chain joins TRBV5-1 and TRBJ1-2; no definite D call. Trimming shortened V by 5 bases and J by 4 bases, and 12 bases separated the two germline ends. The CDR3 sequence is 13 residues long. CDR1 SGHRS and CDR2 YFSETQ come from the germline V gene. CDR3 sequence: CASSVGEPYGYTF. In DNA form, the CDR3 reads TGCGCCAGCAGTGTGGGAGAGCCCTATGGCTACACCTTC.

The chain uses TRBV2 and TRBJ2-7; D is ambiguous. The CDR3 contains 15 residues. V gave up 9 bases and J gave up 3 bases, with 21 bases separating them. Germline V gives CDR1 SNHLY, CDR2 FYNNEI. DNA for the CDR3: TGTGCCAGTAAAGACGCTAGTGCCCCTCGCTACGAGCAGTACTTC. It yields the protein CASKDASAPRYEQYF.

The CDR3 bases are TGTGCCAGCGGGAGGGCCCCCTACGAGCAGTACTTC. The encoded protein is CASGRAPYEQYF. The chain has TRBV2 and TRBJ2-7; 7 bases line up with TRBD2. V trimming: 8 bases; J trimming: 2 bases; junction bases outside the gene matches: 3. Germline V lookup: CDR1 SNHLY, CDR2 FYNNEI. The CDR3 contains 12 residues.

The genes are TRBV10-1 and TRBJ2-3; 7 bases agree with TRBD2. CDR3 length: 15 residues. Losses at the gene ends were 0 bases for V and 2 bases for J; bases not matched to a gene: 2. The germline V gene has CDR1 WNHNN and CDR2 SYGVQD (reference sequence). This chain's CDR3 is CASSESGLNTDTQYF. CDR3 nucleotides: TGCGCCAGCAGTGAGTCGGGACTAAACACAGATACGCAGTATTTT.

The chain uses TRBV6-5 and TRBJ1-2; D unclear. CDR1 and CDR2 (germline): MNHEY, SVGAGI. Trimming cost V 4 bases and J 0 bases, with 3 bases left between them. The CDR3 consists of 12 residues. The CDR3 loop reads CASSLANYGYTF. CDR3 in DNA: TGTGCCAGCAGTTTAGCTAACTATGGCTACACCTTC.

This chain links TRBV4-2 with TRBJ2-3; 7 nucleotides line up with TRBD1. The J segment lost 6 bases and the V segment lost 1 base, leaving 7 bases of the junction unmatched. The CDR3 extends over 15 amino acids. Germline CDR1 is LGHNA and CDR2 is YNFKEQ. In nucleotides, the CDR3 is TGTGCCAGCAGCCAAGGGTCAGGGGGTGTGGATACGCAGTATTTT. It encodes CASSQGSGGVDTQYF.